This TCR beta chain was sequenced in a study of human T cells and chemical hapten exposure. Study results and caveats: There were significantly more large CDR3 similarity clusters among expanded TCRs than among controls.

The time point: patch test 3, about 24 weeks after DPC sensitization. The treatment denotes: therapeutic diphenylcyclopropenone sensitization with weekly scalp DPC. Blood was collected ahead of every patch test applied. Total RNA came from unfractionated whole blood. TCRdb called the RACE reads again in MiXCR, with one record for every CDR3 protein. The table lists over 70,000 distinct CDR3 sequences, 11% of them singletons. There are a few counts of this clonotype. Its matching antigen is unknown. Trimming pared 11 bases from V and 3 bases from J, leaving 11 bases between. This CDR3 has 13 residues. CDR1 and CDR2 (germline): MDHEN, SYDVKM.

The chain joins TRBV28 to TRBJ2-6, with a possible D match to TRBD1 (6 bases). The clonotype comes from a woman under 40 with alopecia areata. Some clones in this sample may be carry-over from other donors' samples. The sequencing used whole blood, collected in connection with sensitization to the hapten diphenylcyclopropenone (DPC). CDR3 DNA sequence: TGTGCCTCCGAAGGGGGTGGGGCCAACGTCCTGACTTTC. This encodes CASEGGGANVLTF.